This T cell receptor beta chain came from a study of OX40 agonist ivuxolimab in advanced cancers. Overall study context: Partial responses were achieved by three patients: one hepatocellular carcinoma, two cutaneous melanoma. Study-level findings and limits: Low clonal expansion, among the lowest seen, marked partial responders at 0.1-3.0 mg/kg.

As for this clone: The antigen is undetermined.

V was shortened by 2 bases and J by 0 bases, with 11 bases between the two germline ends. The CDR3 sequence is 16 residues long. The germline CDR1 and CDR2 sequences are KGHSH and LQKENI. Libraries were prepared by immunoSEQ multiplex PCR; TCRdb keeps only in-frame clonotypes and omits some of them. The data hold tens of thousands of clones, with 75% to 90% observed a single time. The clonotype comes from an adult with an advanced solid tumor such as melanoma, head and neck, liver or kidney cancer. The gene calls are TRBV18 and TRBJ1-3; no reliable D call. The sample here was CD4+ or CD8+ T cells sorted from blood, taken in a trial of the OX40 agonist ivuxolimab. Written as DNA, the CDR3 is TGTGCCAGCTCACCATCCGCAGCGTTCTCTGGAAACACCATATATTTT. This encodes CASSPSAAFSGNTIYF.